These 29 T cell receptor beta chains were sequenced from one sample in a study of shared clonotypes between healthy human individuals. Measured with immunoSEQ multiplex PCR; TCRdb has only the in-frame clones, and not every one. The table lists about 2.4 million clones, over 85% of them singletons. Material for sequencing was naive CD4+ T cells from PBMCs. As to subset: CD45RA+ positively selected. All receptors come from a man between 18 and 29 years old in good health. Some clones in this sample may be carry-over from other donors' samples.

The chain couples TRBV29-1 to TRBJ2-1; 9 bases are shared with TRBD2. The CDR3 has 15 residues. Germline V lookup: CDR1 SQVTM, CDR2 ANQGSEA. V lost 4 bases and J lost 2; bases outside the gene matches: 6. CDR3: CSVVLAGHAYNEQFF. In DNA, the CDR3 is TGCAGCGTTGTACTAGCGGGCCATGCCTACAATGAGCAGTTCTTC.

V usage is TRBV29-1 and J usage is TRBJ1-4; 7 bases match TRBD1. Looked up from germline, CDR1 is SQVTM and CDR2 is ANQGSEA. CDR3 size: 13 residues. V lost 8 bases to trimming and J lost 2 bases; unmatched junction nucleotides: 5. CDR3 loop: CSFQQGTNEKLFF. The CDR3, as DNA: TGCAGCTTCCAACAGGGGACTAATGAAAAACTGTTTTTT.

V and J are TRBV5-1 and TRBJ2-1, with TRBD1 matching 7 bases. Germline loops: CDR1 SGHRS, CDR2 YFSETQ. With 6 bases clipped from V and 9 bases from J, the junction kept 9 bases outside the gene matches. The CDR3 spans 13 residues. Here the CDR3 reads CASTGTELGEQFF. The CDR3, as DNA: TGCGCCAGCACCGGGACAGAATTAGGTGAGCAGTTCTTC.

The rearrangement links TRBV19 to TRBJ2-2; D possibly corresponds to TRBD2 (6 bases). This CDR3 is built from 15 residues. V dropped 11 bases and J dropped 0 bases, with 16 bases sitting between them. Germline-derived CDR1 and CDR2 are LNHDA and SQIVND (reference sequence). The CDR3 region is CASLRGRANTGELFF. The CDR3 DNA sequence: TGTGCCTCACTGCGGGGACGGGCGAACACCGGGGAGCTGTTTTTT.

The chain combines TRBV25-1 with TRBJ1-2; possible D gene TRBD1, 6 bases. V dropped 4 bases and J dropped 8 bases, with 17 bases sitting between them. Germline CDR1 reads MGHDK; CDR2 reads SYGVNS. This CDR3 region has 14 residues. CDR3 nucleotides: TGTGCCAGCAGTGCCCGGGACACAAATTCGGGCTACACCTTC. As protein: CASSARDTNSGYTF.

J is TRBJ2-2 and V is TRBV5-1; TRBD1 agrees at 8 bases. The junction had 12 bases not matched to a gene; V was cut back by 6 bases and J by 5 bases. The CDR3 contains 16 residues. CDR1 is SGHRS and CDR2 is YFSETQ in the germline V gene. The chain's CDR3 is CASTLPRTGKTGELFF. The CDR3 DNA follows: TGCGCCAGCACCCTCCCACGGACAGGGAAGACCGGGGAGCTGTTTTTT. Using reference TRBV5-1 and TRBJ2-2 for the parts outside the CDR3, the full variable domain is KAGVTQTPRYLIKTRGQQVTLSCSPISGHRSVSWYQQTPGQGLQFLFEYFSETQRNKGNFPGRFSGRQFSNSRSEMNVSTLELGDSALYLCASTLPRTGKTGELFFGEGSRLTVL.

The chain uses TRBV5-1 and TRBJ1-1; the D is unclear. This CDR3 region has 14 residues. V gave up 0 bases and J gave up 0 bases, with 6 bases separating them. Germline assignment: CDR1 SGHRS and CDR2 YFSETQ. CDR3 residues: CASSLGWMNTEAFF. The CDR3 region has the DNA TGCGCCAGCAGCTTGGGCTGGATGAACACTGAAGCTTTCTTT.

This chain uses TRBV18 with TRBJ2-7; 7 bases fit TRBD1. Germline V gene data show CDR1 as KGHSH and CDR2 as LQKENI. The CDR3 has 15 amino acids. J lost 0 bases, V lost 1 base, and 3 bases had no gene match. Written as DNA, the CDR3 is TGTGCCAGCTCACCACGGACAGGATACTCCTACGAGCAGTACTTC. This gives the protein CASSPRTGYSYEQYF.

The rearrangement uses TRBV7-9 and TRBJ2-5; unclear D gene. V lost 6 bases, J lost 5 bases, and 16 bases lay in between. From germline, CDR1 is SEHNR and CDR2 FQNEAQ (reference sequence). CDR3 length equals 14 residues. CDR3 DNA sequence: TGTGCCAGCAGTTTCAGCCTTCTGTGGGAGACCCAGTACTTC. Translation: CASSFSLLWETQYF.

This chain connects TRBV19 to TRBJ1-1; TRBD1 is a possible D gene (5 bases). Trimming pared 9 bases from V and 1 base from J, leaving 9 bases between. CDR1 and CDR2 from the germline V gene are LNHDA and SQIVND (reference sequence). The CDR3 has 12 amino acids. CDR3 sequence (DNA): TGTGCCAGCTGCCAGGGGAACACTGAAGCTTTCTTT. Translated, it gives CASCQGNTEAFF.

The chain has TRBV5-1 and TRBJ2-1; 8 bases line up with TRBD1. Germline V gives CDR1 SGHRS, CDR2 YFSETQ. Trimming at V came to 5 bases and at J to 1 base, leaving 11 bases not matched to a gene. There are 17 residues in the CDR3. CDR3 sequence (DNA): TGCGCCAGCAGAAATAACCCAGGGGGCGCGTCCTACAATGAGCAGTTCTTC. It codes for CASRNNPGGASYNEQFF.

The CDR3 region has the DNA TGTGCCAGCAGCTTGGGAACAGATCAGCCCCAGCATTTT. Its protein product is CASSLGTDQPQHF. The V and J genes are TRBV11-2 and TRBJ1-5, with D hard to call. The CDR3 contains 13 residues. With 3 bases removed from V and 5 bases from J, the gap between germline ends came to 8 bases. The germline V gene encodes CDR1 SGHAT and CDR2 FQNNGV.

The CDR3: CASSLNRRNTGELFF. Here the CDR3 DNA reads TGTGCCAGCAGTTTAAACCGAAGGAACACCGGGGAGCTGTTTTTT. The chain links TRBV28 to TRBJ2-2; D remains unclear. The CDR3 runs to 15 residues. V was trimmed by 2 bases and J by 1 base, leaving 8 bases between them. In germline, CDR1 is MDHEN, CDR2 SYDVKM.

This clone was seen only once. The chain employs TRBV28 and TRBJ2-7; no definite D call. The V end lost 6 bases, the J end lost 0 bases, and 6 bases lay between the germline ends. CDR1 is MDHEN and CDR2 is SYDVKM in the germline V gene. The CDR3 sequence is 12 residues long. CDR3 protein: CASRPGSYEQYF. CDR3 DNA sequence: TGTGCCAGCAGACCGGGCTCCTACGAGCAGTACTTC.

As regards this clone: Within the sample, other DNA sequences also encode this same CDR3. The chain joins TRBV9 to TRBJ2-3; no firm D call. Trimming left V 0 bases short and J 0 bases short, with 8 bases between. CDR1 is SGDLS, CDR2 YYNGEE, per germline. CDR3 size: 15 residues. This CDR3 is CASSVGTTSTDTQYF. CDR3 DNA: TGTGCCAGCAGCGTAGGCACAACTAGCACAGATACGCAGTATTTT.

This sequence joins TRBV2 and TRBJ2-7; the D gene could be TRBD1 or TRBD2 (5 bases each). The CDR3 has 13 amino acids. Trimming took 4 bases from V and 2 from J, leaving 9 bases between them. Germline values: CDR1 SNHLY, CDR2 FYNNEI. The DNA for the CDR3 is TGTGCCAGCAGTGCTGTGGGGGCCTACGAGCAGTACTTC. It codes for CASSAVGAYEQYF.

A word on this clone: This sample also contains other DNA sequences that code for the same CDR3. This sequence joins TRBV9 and TRBJ1-2; a weak D match, TRBD1 (6 bases). V lost 7 bases to trimming and J lost 1 base, with 11 bases between them. This CDR3 region has 13 residues. Germline V gene data show CDR1 as SGDLS and CDR2 as YYNGEE. CDR3 sequence: CASSPDSNYGYTF. CDR3 in DNA: TGTGCCAGCTCCCCGGACAGTAACTATGGCTACACCTTC.

The gene calls are TRBV7-2 and TRBJ2-7, with 9 bases that match TRBD1. V shed 3 bases, J shed 2 bases, and the junction held 11 bases outside the gene matches. The germline gives CDR1 SGHTA, CDR2 FQGNSA. CDR3 size: 17 residues. CDR3 region: CASSFRPGQGKAYEQYF. The CDR3 nucleotides are TGTGCCAGCAGCTTCCGACCCGGACAGGGGAAAGCCTACGAGCAGTACTTC.

The J gene is TRBJ2-7, the V gene TRBV4-1; 13 nucleotides match TRBD2. V was pared by 0 bases and J by 5 bases, with 4 bases of the junction left unmatched. Germline CDR1 is MGHRA and CDR2 is YSYEKL. The CDR3 covers 16 residues. Written as DNA, the CDR3 is TGCGCCAGCAGCCAAGAGGGGACTAGCGGGATCCACGAGCAGTACTTC. Protein sequence: CASSQEGTSGIHEQYF.

Comments on this clone: Other DNA sequences of this sample code for an identical CDR3. The rearrangement links TRBV6-1 to TRBJ1-1; the D gene is possibly TRBD1 (5 bases). Germline loops: CDR1 MNHNS, CDR2 SASEGT. V lost 9 bases to trimming and J lost 0 bases, with 14 bases between them. The CDR3 spans 14 residues. CDR3 bases: TGTGCCAGTAGGACGGGGGGATTGAACACTGAAGCTTTCTTT. It specifies CASRTGGLNTEAFF.

This chain links TRBV18 with TRBJ1-5, with D perhaps TRBD1 (6 bases). The germline V gene encodes CDR1 KGHSH and CDR2 LQKENI. V dropped 3 bases and J dropped 7 bases, with 13 bases sitting between them. CDR3 length equals 14 residues. CDR3 bases: TGTGCCAGCTCACCCACAGGGAAATCACAGCCCCAGCATTTT. It codes for CASSPTGKSQPQHF. Combining the CDR3 with reference TRBV18 and TRBJ1-5 gives the whole variable domain NAGVMQNPRHLVRRRGQEARLRCSPMKGHSHVYWYRQLPEEGLKFMVYLQKENIIDESGMPKERFSAEFPKEGPSILRIQQVVRGDSAAYFCASSPTGKSQPQHFGDGTRLSIL.

The genes are TRBV28 and TRBJ2-3; no clear D gene. V shed 3 bases and J shed 8 bases, with 9 bases lying between them. Germline V CDR1 and CDR2: MDHEN, SYDVKM. The CDR3 length is 12 residues. As DNA, the CDR3 is TGTGCCAGCAGTTTGCGTTTGGCTACGCAGTATTTT. It specifies CASSLRLATQYF.

V and J are TRBV5-1 and TRBJ2-6; the D is unclear. Germline V gives CDR1 SGHRS, CDR2 YFSETQ. V lost 2 bases and J 0 bases, leaving 9 bases between the germline ends. CDR3 length: 16 residues. The CDR3 is CASSFVWDSGANVLTF. The CDR3 DNA reads TGCGCCAGCAGCTTTGTTTGGGACTCTGGGGCCAACGTCCTGACTTTC.

V usage is TRBV5-4 and J usage is TRBJ2-5; tentatively, D is TRBD2 (5 bases). V dropped 4 bases and J dropped 5 bases, with 15 bases sitting between them. The germline V gene encodes CDR1 SGHNT and CDR2 YYREEE (reference sequence). The CDR3 sequence is 14 residues long. The CDR3 DNA reads as TGTGCCAGCAGCCCGGACGGGAATGGGGAGACCCAGTACTTC. Translated, it gives CASSPDGNGETQYF.

The rearrangement links TRBV4-1 to TRBJ2-3, with 8 positions matching TRBD2. The germline gives CDR1 MGHRA, CDR2 YSYEKL. The CDR3 covers 15 residues. Trimming removed 1 base from V and 6 bases from J; junction bases left unmatched: 6. CDR3 sequence (DNA): TGCGCCAGCAGCCAAGGAAGCGGGAGTTGGGATACGCAGTATTTT. Encoded protein: CASSQGSGSWDTQYF.

The rearrangement joins TRBV7-8 to TRBJ1-1, with D maybe TRBD1 (5 bases). V gave up 1 base and J gave up 4 bases, with 13 bases separating them. CDR1 is SGHVS and CDR2 is FQNEAQ in the germline V gene. This CDR3 has 15 residues. Here the CDR3 DNA reads TGTGCCAGCAGCTTAGGCTACGGGGCTGGCACTGAAGCTTTCTTT. Translating it yields CASSLGYGAGTEAFF.

Comments on this clone: The sample has other DNA sequences that encode this CDR3 too. This chain connects TRBV15 to TRBJ1-2; no definite D call. The CDR3 loop spans 12 amino acids. Germline values: CDR1 LNHNV, CDR2 YYDKDF (reference sequence). The ends were cut back, 1 base at V and 2 bases at J, with 2 bases in the middle. In DNA form, the CDR3 reads TGTGCCACCAGCAGAGGAAACTATGGCTACACCTTC. Amino acid sequence: CATSRGNYGYTF. Combining the CDR3 with reference TRBV15 and TRBJ1-2 gives the whole variable domain DAMVIQNPRYQVTQFGKPVTLSCSQTLNHNVMYWYQQKSSQAPKLLFHYYDKDFNNEADTPDNFQSRRPNTSFCFLDIRSPGLGDTAMYLCATSRGNYGYTFGSGTRLTVV.

This sequence joins TRBV29-1 and TRBJ1-1, with TRBD1 as a possible D gene (6 bases). The CDR3 covers 12 residues. The ends were cut back, 6 bases at V and 4 bases at J, with 12 bases in the middle. CDR1 and CDR2 (germline): SQVTM, ANQGSEA. The CDR3 nucleotides read TGCAGCGTCAAATGGACAGCCACTGAAGCTTTCTTT. This gives the protein CSVKWTATEAFF.

V usage is TRBV7-9 and J usage is TRBJ2-5; 8 nucleotides line up with TRBD1. This CDR3 is 17 amino acids long. After removal of 5 bases from V and 5 bases from J, the junction contained 16 bases not matched to a gene. The germline CDR1 and CDR2 sequences are SEHNR and FQNEAQ (reference sequence). The CDR3 here is CASSLLRGQESWETQYF. CDR3 DNA sequence: TGTGCCAGCAGCCTCCTTCGGGGACAGGAAAGTTGGGAGACCCAGTACTTC.